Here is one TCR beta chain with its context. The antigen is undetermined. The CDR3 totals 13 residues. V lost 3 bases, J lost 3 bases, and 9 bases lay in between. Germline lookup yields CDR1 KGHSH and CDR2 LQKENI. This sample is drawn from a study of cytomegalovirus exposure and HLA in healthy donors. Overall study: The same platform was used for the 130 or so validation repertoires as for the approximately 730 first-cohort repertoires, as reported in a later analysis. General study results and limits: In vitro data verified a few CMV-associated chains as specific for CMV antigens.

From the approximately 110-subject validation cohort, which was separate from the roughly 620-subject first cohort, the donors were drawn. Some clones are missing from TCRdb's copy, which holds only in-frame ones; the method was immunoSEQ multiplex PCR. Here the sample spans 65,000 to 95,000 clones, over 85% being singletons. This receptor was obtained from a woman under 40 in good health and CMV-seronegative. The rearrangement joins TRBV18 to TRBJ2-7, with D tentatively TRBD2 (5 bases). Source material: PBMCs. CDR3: CASSPPGDYEQYF. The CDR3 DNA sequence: TGTGCCAGCTCACCGCCCGGGGACTACGAGCAGTACTTC.